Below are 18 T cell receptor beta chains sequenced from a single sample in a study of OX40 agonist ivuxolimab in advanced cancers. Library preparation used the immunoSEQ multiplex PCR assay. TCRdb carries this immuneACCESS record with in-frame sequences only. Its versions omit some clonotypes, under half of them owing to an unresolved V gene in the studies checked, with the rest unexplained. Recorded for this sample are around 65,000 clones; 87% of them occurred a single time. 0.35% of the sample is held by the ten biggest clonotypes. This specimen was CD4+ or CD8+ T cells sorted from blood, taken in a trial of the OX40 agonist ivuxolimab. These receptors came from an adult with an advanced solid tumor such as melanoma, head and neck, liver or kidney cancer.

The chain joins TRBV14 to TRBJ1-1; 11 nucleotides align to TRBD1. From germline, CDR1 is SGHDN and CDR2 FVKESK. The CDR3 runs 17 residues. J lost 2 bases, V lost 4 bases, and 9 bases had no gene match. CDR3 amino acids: CASSLTTDRGPNTEAFF. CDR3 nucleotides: TGTGCCAGCAGCCTAACCACGGACAGGGGGCCTAACACTGAAGCTTTCTTT.

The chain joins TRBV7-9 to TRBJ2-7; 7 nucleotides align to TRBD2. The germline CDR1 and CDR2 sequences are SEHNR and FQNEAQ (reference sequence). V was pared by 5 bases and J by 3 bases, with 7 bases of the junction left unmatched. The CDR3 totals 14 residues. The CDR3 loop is CASSPREGFYEQYF. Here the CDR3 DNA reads TGTGCCAGCAGCCCAAGGGAGGGTTTCTACGAGCAGTACTTC.

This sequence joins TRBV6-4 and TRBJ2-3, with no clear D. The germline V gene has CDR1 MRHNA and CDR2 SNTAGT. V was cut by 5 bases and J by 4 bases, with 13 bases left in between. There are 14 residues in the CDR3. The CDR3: CASSTSGPPDTQYF. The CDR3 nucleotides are TGTGCCAGCAGTACGAGTGGCCCCCCAGATACGCAGTATTTT.

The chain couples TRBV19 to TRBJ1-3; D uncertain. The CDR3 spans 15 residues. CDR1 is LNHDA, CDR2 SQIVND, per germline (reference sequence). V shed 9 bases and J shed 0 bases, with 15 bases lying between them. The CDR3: CASTERHSSGNTIYF. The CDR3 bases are TGTGCCAGCACGGAACGACACTCCTCTGGAAACACCATATATTTT.

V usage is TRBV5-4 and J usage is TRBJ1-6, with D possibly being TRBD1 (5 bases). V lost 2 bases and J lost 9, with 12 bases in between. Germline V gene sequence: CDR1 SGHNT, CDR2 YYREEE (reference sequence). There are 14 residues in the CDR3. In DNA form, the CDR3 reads TGTGCCAGCAGCTTTCAGGGTGGTAGTTCACCCCTCCACTTT. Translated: CASSFQGGSSPLHF.

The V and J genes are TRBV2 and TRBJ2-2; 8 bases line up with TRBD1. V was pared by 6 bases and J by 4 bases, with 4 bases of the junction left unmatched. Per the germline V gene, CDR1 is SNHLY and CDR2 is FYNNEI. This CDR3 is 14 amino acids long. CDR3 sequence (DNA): TGTGCCAGCAGGACAGGGGCGGGCACCGGGGAGCTGTTTTTT. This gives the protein CASRTGAGTGELFF.

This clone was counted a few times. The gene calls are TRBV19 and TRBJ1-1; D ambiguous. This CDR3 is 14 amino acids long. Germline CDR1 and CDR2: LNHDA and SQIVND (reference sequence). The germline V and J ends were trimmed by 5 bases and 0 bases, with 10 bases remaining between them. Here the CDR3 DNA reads TGTGCCAGTAGTTCCGAGGTCATGAACACTGAAGCTTTCTTT. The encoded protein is CASSSEVMNTEAFF.

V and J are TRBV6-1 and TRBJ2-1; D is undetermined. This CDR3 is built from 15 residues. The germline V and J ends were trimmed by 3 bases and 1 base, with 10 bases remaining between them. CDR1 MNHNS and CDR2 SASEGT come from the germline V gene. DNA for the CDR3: TGTGCCAGCAGTGATTACAGCCTTTCCTACAATGAGCAGTTCTTC. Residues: CASSDYSLSYNEQFF.

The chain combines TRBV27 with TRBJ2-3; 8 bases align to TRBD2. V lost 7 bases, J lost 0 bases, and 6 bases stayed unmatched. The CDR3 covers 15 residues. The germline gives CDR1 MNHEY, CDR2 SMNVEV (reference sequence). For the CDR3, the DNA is TGTGCCAGCACTAGAGCGGGGGTTAGCACAGATACGCAGTATTTT. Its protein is CASTRAGVSTDTQYF.

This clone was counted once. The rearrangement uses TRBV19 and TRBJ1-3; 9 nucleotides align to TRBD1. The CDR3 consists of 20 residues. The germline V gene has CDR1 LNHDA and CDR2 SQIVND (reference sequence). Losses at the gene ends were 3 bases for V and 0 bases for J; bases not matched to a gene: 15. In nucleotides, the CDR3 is TGTGCCAGTAGTATGAACTCCGGGACAGGGTCGTCGAGCTCTGGAAACACCATATATTTT. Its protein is CASSMNSGTGSSSSGNTIYF. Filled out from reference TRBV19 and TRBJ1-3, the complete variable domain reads DGGITQSPKYLFRKEGQNVTLSCEQNLNHDAMYWYRQDPGQGLRLIYYSQIVNDFQKGDIAEGYSVSREKKESFPLTVTSAQKNPTAFYLCASSMNSGTGSSSSGNTIYFGEGSWLTVV.

The CDR3 DNA reads TGTGCCAGCTCACCACCTGGACAGACCTACGAGCAGTACTTC. Translated: CASSPPGQTYEQYF. The J gene is TRBJ2-7, the V gene TRBV18; perhaps TRBD1 as D (6 bases). The CDR3 runs 14 residues. Trimming left V 0 bases short and J 2 bases short, with 8 bases between. Germline V gives CDR1 KGHSH, CDR2 LQKENI.

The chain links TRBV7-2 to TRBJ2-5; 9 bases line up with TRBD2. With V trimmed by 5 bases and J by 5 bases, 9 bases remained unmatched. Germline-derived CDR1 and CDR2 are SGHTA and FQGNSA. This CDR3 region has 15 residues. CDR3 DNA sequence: TGTGCCAGCAGCAGGCCGGGACTAGCTTCCGAGACCCAGTACTTC. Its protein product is CASSRPGLASETQYF.

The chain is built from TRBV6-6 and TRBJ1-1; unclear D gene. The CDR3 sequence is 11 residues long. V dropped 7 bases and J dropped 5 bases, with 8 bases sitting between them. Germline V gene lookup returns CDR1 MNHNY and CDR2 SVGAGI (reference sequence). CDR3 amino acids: CASIVGTEAFF. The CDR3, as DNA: TGTGCCAGCATCGTAGGGACTGAAGCTTTCTTT.

CDR3 sequence reads: CSGTQGATGYTF. CDR3 in DNA: TGCAGCGGTACACAGGGTGCTACTGGCTACACCTTC. The chain joins TRBV29-1 to TRBJ1-2; a possible D gene is TRBD1 (6 bases). The germline V gene encodes CDR1 SQVTM and CDR2 ANQGSEA. The CDR3 covers 12 residues. Between the trimmed V and J ends, which lost 7 bases and 7 bases, there was a span of 16 bases. Based on the CDR3 plus reference TRBV29-1 and TRBJ1-2, the full variable domain is SAVISQKPSRDICQRGTSLTIQCQVDSQVTMMFWYRQQPGQSLTLIATANQGSEATYESGFVIDKFPISRPNLTFSTLTVSNMSPEDSSIYLCSGTQGATGYTFGSGTRLTVV.

The CDR3 here is CASSEWGRGGTDTQYF. The CDR3 region has the DNA TGTGCCAGCAGTGAATGGGGCAGGGGGGGCACAGATACGCAGTATTTT. The rearrangement uses TRBV25-1 and TRBJ2-3; a possible D gene is TRBD1 (7 bases). CDR1 and CDR2 from the germline V gene are MGHDK and SYGVNS. Trimming took off 1 base at V and 1 base at J, with 12 bases between the two ends. CDR3 length: 16 residues.

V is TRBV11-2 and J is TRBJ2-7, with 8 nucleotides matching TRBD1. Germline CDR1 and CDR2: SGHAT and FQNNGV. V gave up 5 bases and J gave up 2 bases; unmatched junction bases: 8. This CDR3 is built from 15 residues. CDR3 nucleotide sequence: TGTGCCAGCAGCCCCCGTGCGGGACAGGCCTACGAGCAGTACTTC. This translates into CASSPRAGQAYEQYF.

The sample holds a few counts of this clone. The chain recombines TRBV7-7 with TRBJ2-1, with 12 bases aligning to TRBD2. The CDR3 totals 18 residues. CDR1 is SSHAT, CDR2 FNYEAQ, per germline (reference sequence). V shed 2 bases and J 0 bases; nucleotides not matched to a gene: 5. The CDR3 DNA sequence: TGTGCCAGCAGCTTACTAGCGGGGGGGATTAGCTCCTACAATGAGCAGTTCTTC. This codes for CASSLLAGGISSYNEQFF.

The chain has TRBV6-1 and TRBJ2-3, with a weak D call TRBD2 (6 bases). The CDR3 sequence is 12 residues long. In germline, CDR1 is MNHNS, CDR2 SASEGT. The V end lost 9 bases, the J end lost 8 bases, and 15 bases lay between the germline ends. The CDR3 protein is CASSGGGGTQYF. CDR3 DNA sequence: TGTGCCAGTTCTGGTGGGGGAGGTACGCAGTATTTT.